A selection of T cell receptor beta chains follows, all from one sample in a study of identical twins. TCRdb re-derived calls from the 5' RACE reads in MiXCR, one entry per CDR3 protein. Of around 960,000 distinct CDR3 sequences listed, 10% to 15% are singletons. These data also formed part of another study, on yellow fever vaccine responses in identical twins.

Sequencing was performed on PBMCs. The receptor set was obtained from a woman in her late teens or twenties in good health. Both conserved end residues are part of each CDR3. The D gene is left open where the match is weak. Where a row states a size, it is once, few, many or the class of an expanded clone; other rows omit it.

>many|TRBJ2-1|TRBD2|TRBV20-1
TGCAGTGCTAGAGGGGGACTAGCGGGTGGGGATGAGCAGTTCTTC
CSARGGLAGGDEQFF
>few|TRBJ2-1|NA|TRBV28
TGTGCCAGCAGAGATACGACAGGCCGCTCCTACAATGAGCAGTTCTTC
CASRDTTGRSYNEQFF
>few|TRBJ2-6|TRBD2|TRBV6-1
TGTGCCACTGCGGACTGGGGGGGATCTGGGGCCAACGTCCTGACTTTC
CATADWGGSGANVLTF
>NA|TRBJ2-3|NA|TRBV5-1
TGCGCCAGCAGCTTGGCCCGGGGCCGGGAATCAGAGTGGGGTTGGACAGATACGCAGTATTTT
CASSLARGRESEWGWTDTQYF
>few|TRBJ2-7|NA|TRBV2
TGTGCCACCATTAGCGAGACCTACGAGCAGTACTTC
CATISETYEQYF
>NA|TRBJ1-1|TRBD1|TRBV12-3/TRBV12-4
TGTGCCAGCAGAGAATGGGACAGGGTAAACACTGAAGCTTTCTTT
CASREWDRVNTEAFF
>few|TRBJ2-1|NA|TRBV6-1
TGTGCCAGCAGTGAAGCTTCGCGGGGGCCGCAGTTCTTC
CASSEASRGPQFF
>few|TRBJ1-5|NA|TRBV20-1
TGCAGTGCTAGAGTCAGGGATCAGCCCCAGCATTTT
CSARVRDQPQHF
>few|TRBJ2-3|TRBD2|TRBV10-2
TGCGCCAGCAAGCCGGGGCGGGGGGGCAGCACAGATACGCAGTATTTT
CASKPGRGGSTDTQYF
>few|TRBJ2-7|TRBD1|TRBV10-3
TGTGCCATCGCAGACAGGGCTTACGAGCAGTACTTC
CAIADRAYEQYF
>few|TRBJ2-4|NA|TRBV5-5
TGTGCCAGCAGCGGGGACGCCCCAGGCAAAAACATTCAGTACTTC
CASSGDAPGKNIQYF
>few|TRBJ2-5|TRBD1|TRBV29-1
TGCAGCGTTGCCATGGACAGGGTCCAAGAGACCCAGTACTTC
CSVAMDRVQETQYF
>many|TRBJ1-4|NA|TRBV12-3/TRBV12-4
TGTGCCAGCAGTCCTACAGGACCGGGGGAAAAACTGTTTTTT
CASSPTGPGEKLFF
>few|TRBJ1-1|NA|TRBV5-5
TGTGCCAGCTGCGGGGCCACGAACACTGAAGCTTTCTTT
CASCGATNTEAFF
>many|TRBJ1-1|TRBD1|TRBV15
TGTGCCACCAGCAAGATGACAGGGGTGAACACTGAAGCTTTCTTT
CATSKMTGVNTEAFF
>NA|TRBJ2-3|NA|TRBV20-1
TGCAGTGCTTCCCCAACTACGCTCCCTAGCACAGATACGCAGTATTTT
CSASPTTLPSTDTQYF
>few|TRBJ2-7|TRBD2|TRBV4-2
TGTGCCAGCAGCCAAGAAGGGACTAGCGGACCCTACGAGCAGTACTTC
CASSQEGTSGPYEQYF
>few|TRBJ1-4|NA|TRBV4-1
TGCGCCAGCAGCCGAGACCAGGGACTGGGTAATGAAAAACTGTTTTTT
CASSRDQGLGNEKLFF
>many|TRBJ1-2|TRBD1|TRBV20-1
TGCAGTGCTAGTTCGGGACAGGGGCCCAATGGCTACACCTTC
CSASSGQGPNGYTF
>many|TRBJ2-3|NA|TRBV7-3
TGTGCCAGCAGCTTAGGTGTACTTAACACAGATACGCAGTATTTT
CASSLGVLNTDTQYF
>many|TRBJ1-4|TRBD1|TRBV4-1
TGCGCCAGCAGCCAAGGAACCGGGACAGGGAATGAAAAACTGTTTTTT
CASSQGTGTGNEKLFF
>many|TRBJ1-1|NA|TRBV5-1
TGCGCCAGCAGCTTGAGCGGGGAGGGTACTGAAGCTTTCTTT
CASSLSGEGTEAFF
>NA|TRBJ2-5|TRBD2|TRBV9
TGTGCCAGCAGCGTGGCTAGCGGGATACAAGAGACCCAGTACTTC
CASSVASGIQETQYF
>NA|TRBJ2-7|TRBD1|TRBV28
TGTGCCATAGCCGACAGGGGCGAGCAGTACTTC
CAIADRGEQYF
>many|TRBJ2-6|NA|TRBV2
TGTGCCAGCACCTTCGACGGACGCTCTGGGGCCAACGTCCTGACTTTC
CASTFDGRSGANVLTF
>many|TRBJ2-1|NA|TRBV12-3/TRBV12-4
TGTGCCAGCAGTTTTAGCGGTCCCTCCTACAATGAGCAGTTCTTC
CASSFSGPSYNEQFF
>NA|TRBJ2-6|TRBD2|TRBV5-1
TGCGCCAGCAGCTCCCTAGCGGGGGGGATCTCTGGGGCCAACGTCCTGACTTTC
CASSSLAGGISGANVLTF
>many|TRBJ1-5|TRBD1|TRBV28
TGTGCCAGCAGTTTACCCACAGGGGGTAAGCCCCAGCATTTT
CASSLPTGGKPQHF
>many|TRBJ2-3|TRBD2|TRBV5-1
TGCGCCACTCGACGGGGGGGTCTGACAGATACGCAGTATTTT
CATRRGGLTDTQYF
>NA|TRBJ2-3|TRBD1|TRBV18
TGTGCCAGCTCACCAATTCAGGGGGCTGGTTCAGATACGCAGTATTTT
CASSPIQGAGSDTQYF
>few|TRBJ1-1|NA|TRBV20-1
TGCAGTGCTAGAGATCCTCGGGTGGGAACTGAAGCTTTCTTT
CSARDPRVGTEAFF
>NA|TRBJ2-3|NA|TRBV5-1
TGCGCCAGCAGCTCGGTCCTAGCGCCAGATACGCAGTATTTT
CASSSVLAPDTQYF
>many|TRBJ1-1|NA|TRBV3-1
TGTGCCAGCAGCCCATTGGGGGGAGACACTGAAGCTTTCTTT
CASSPLGGDTEAFF
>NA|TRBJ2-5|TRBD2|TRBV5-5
TGTGCCAGCAGCTTGGAGGCGGGGGGTCCACAAGAGACCCAGTACTTC
CASSLEAGGPQETQYF
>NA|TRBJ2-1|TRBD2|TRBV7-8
TGTGCCAGCAGCTTAGGGGAAGCGGGGGTGGGTAATGAGCAGTTCTTC
CASSLGEAGVGNEQFF
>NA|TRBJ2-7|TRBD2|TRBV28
TGTGCCAGCCAGCCGGGACTAGCGGGAGGATACGAGCAGTACTTC
CASQPGLAGGYEQYF
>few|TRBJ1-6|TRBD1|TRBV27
TGTGCCAGCAGTTTATCGAGACAGGGAACTATGTCACCCCTCCACTTT
CASSLSRQGTMSPLHF
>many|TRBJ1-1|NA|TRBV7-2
TGTGCCAGCAGCCCCCAGGTCGGTGGAGGTACTGAAGCTTTCTTT
CASSPQVGGGTEAFF
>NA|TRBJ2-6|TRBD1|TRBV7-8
TGTGCCAGCAGCTCCAGGGGGCCCTGGGATGGGGCCAACGTCCTGACTTTC
CASSSRGPWDGANVLTF
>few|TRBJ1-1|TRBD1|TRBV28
TGTGCCAGCAGTTTGCTAGGGACAGGCCGAAATGAAGCTTTCTTT
CASSLLGTGRNEAFF
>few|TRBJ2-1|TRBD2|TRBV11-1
TGTGCCAGCAGCTTAGGTCGAAAGCTACTAGCGGTAGAGAAGTCCGATGAGCAGTTCTTC
CASSLGRKLLAVEKSDEQFF
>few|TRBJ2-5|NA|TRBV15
TGTGCCACCAGCAGCAGTGGGGAAGAGACCCAGTACTTC
CATSSSGEETQYF
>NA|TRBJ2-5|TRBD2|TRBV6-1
TGTGCCGGGACTAGCGGGAGAGAGACCCAGTACTTC
CAGTSGRETQYF
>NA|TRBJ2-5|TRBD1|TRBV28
TGTGCCAGCAATAACCTAGCAGGGGGGACCCAGTACTTC
CASNNLAGGTQYF
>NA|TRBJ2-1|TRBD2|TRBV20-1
TGCAGTGCCAAAACTAGCGGGAGCTTAAGTGAGCAGTTCTTC
CSAKTSGSLSEQFF
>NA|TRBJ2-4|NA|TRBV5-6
TGTGCCAGCAGCCAGACAGGCCTAGCCAAAAACATTCAGTACTTC
CASSQTGLAKNIQYF
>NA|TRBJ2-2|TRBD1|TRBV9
TGTGCCAGCAGCGTAGCCAGGACAGGGGGCTTTAACACCGGGGAGCTGTTTTTT
CASSVARTGGFNTGELFF
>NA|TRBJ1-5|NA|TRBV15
TGTGCCACCAGCAGAGAACGACAGGGCAATCAGCCCCAGCATTTT
CATSRERQGNQPQHF
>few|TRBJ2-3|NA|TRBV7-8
TGTGCCAGCAGCTCGACAGTTTCCACAGATACGCAGTATTTT
CASSSTVSTDTQYF
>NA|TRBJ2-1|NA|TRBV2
TGTGCCAGCAGTTACCTCCGGGACTTCTCCTACAATGAGCAGTTCTTC
CASSYLRDFSYNEQFF
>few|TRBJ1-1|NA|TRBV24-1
TGTGCCACCAGTGACCAGAGGGGCACTGAAGCTTTCTTT
CATSDQRGTEAFF
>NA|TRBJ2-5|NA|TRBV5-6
TGTGCCAGCAGCCTCCCGAGGGGAGAGACCCAGTACTTC
CASSLPRGETQYF
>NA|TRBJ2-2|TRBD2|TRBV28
TGTGCCAGCGCAGTACTAGCGGGCATTGGGACCGGGGAGCTGTTTTTT
CASAVLAGIGTGELFF
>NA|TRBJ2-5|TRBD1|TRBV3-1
TGTGCCAGCAGCCAAGATGGGACAGGGGGCCGAGAGACCCAGTACTTC
CASSQDGTGGRETQYF
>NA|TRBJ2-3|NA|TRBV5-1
TGCGCCAGCAGGCCCGGCCTGGGCCCTTCTAGCACAGATACGCAGTATTTT
CASRPGLGPSSTDTQYF
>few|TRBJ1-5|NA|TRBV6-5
TGTGCCAGCAGTTACGCACAGGGAGGTCAGCCCCAGCATTTT
CASSYAQGGQPQHF
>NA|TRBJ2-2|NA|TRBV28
TGTGCCAGCAGACCGGGACCACACACCGGGGAGCTGTTTTTT
CASRPGPHTGELFF
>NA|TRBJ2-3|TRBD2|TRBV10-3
TGTGCCATCAGTGAGACCGGGACTAGCGGGGGCAGCACAGATACGCAGTATTTT
CAISETGTSGGSTDTQYF
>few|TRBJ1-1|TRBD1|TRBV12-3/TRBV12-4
TGTGCCAGCAGTCCCCAGGGCAGGGGGATGGGGACTGAAGCTTTCTTT
CASSPQGRGMGTEAFF